This entry concerns a single TCR beta chain. The target antigen is unknown. One end of the junction is discordant with germline, which a read error may explain. This specimen belongs to a study of blood T cells in healthy people across ages. Alongside a J-beta primer mix, a sample-barcoded 5' primer served in a second PCR lasting about 7 to 11 cycles. TCRdb re-called the 5' RACE reads with MiXCR, one entry per CDR3 protein. Of 800,000 to 900,000 distinct CDR3 sequences listed, around 62% are singletons. Study-level findings and limits: Greater diversity and more naive CD4+ cells were seen in long-lived donors than in aged donors.

Germline V gene lookup returns CDR1 SGHNT and CDR2 YENEEA. The CDR3 is 13 residues long. Every sample yielded at least 6 million isolated PBMCs. The sequence derives from a man aged 25-45 years in good health. V gene TRBV11-3 combines with J gene TRBJ1-1, with unresolved D. Input material: blood. The CDR3 DNA reads as TGTGCCAGCAAGCTTGATCAGAACACTGAGGCTTTCTTT. This translates into CASKLDQNTEAFF.